This T cell receptor beta chain originates from a study of T cell repertoires in cytomegalovirus infection. On the study more broadly: It can be stated that public TCR beta signatures indicated CMV infection as well as a matching HLA type.

The CDR3 is 16 amino acids. V lost 2 bases and J lost 4; bases outside the gene matches: 5. CDR1 and CDR2 (germline): SGHDN, FVKESK. TCRdb called the reads again in MiXCR, with one record for every CDR3 protein. The sample consists of about 740,000 distinct CDR3 sequences, about 33% of them appearing once. Study observations and caveats: CMV-specific TCR beta clonotypes restricted by HLA-C dominated the ex vivo response. People with CMV and the relevant HLA were identified by cumulative public TCR beta family frequency.

As regards this clonotype: The antigen remains unidentified.

This material consisted of cultured PBMCs, taken from culture after CMV antigen stimulation. The clonotype was recovered from a human donor in good health (CMV status not recorded). Some clones in this sample may be carry-over from other donors' samples. This rearrangement joins TRBV14 to TRBJ2-3; 11 nucleotides match TRBD2. The CDR3: CASSQIAGGPPDTQYF. Written as DNA, the CDR3 is TGTGCCAGCAGCCAAATAGCGGGGGGGCCCCCAGATACGCAGTATTTT.